The 23 T cell receptor beta chains given below trace back to one sample, sequenced in a study of blood T cell repertoires in COVID-19. Data came from immunoSEQ multiplex PCR; TCRdb stores just in-frame clones and leaves some out. The repertoire includes roughly 330,000 clones, about 85% of them detected once, and 5.5% to 7% sits in the top ten. Specimen: PBMCs or T cells enriched from blood (not recorded which). These TCRs come from a young woman who had recovered from COVID-19.

This chain connects TRBV23-1 to TRBJ1-2; D is ambiguous. TRBV23-1 is known as an ORF, though its function is uncertain. The CDR3 is made up of 14 amino acids. V lost 0 bases and J lost 4, with 9 bases in between. The CDR3 loop reads CASSQSRQSYGYTF. In nucleotides, the CDR3 is TGCGCCAGCAGTCAATCGAGGCAGAGCTATGGCTACACCTTC.

This chain links TRBV3-1 (or the pseudogene TRBV3-2) with TRBJ2-7; 7 bases map to TRBD1. The CDR3 spans 13 residues. V dropped 4 bases and J dropped 5; count of bases not matched to a gene: 5. Germline CDR1 and CDR2: LGHDT and YNNKEL (reference sequence). CDR3 in amino acids: CASSLGQVHEQYF. The CDR3, as DNA: TGTGCCAGCAGCCTCGGACAGGTCCACGAGCAGTACTTC.

The chain has TRBV19 and TRBJ2-2; 10 positions match TRBD1. The CDR3 is 16 amino acids. After removal of 5 bases from V and 6 bases from J, the junction contained 9 bases not matched to a gene. From germline, CDR1 is LNHDA and CDR2 SQIVND (reference sequence). CDR3 DNA sequence: TGTGCCAGTAGTTCCCGGGACAGGGGCCGGGCCGGGGAGCTGTTTTTT. It codes for CASSSRDRGRAGELFF.

V and J are TRBV10-3 and TRBJ1-2; 9 nucleotides align to TRBD1. J lost 8 bases, V lost 2 bases, and 6 bases had no gene match. This CDR3 is built from 14 residues. Germline values: CDR1 ENHRY, CDR2 SYGVKD. CDR3 coding DNA: TGTGCCATCAGTGAGGGCGGGACAGGGTTCGGCTACACCTTC. This gives the protein CAISEGGTGFGYTF.

The V call is TRBV5-1, the J call TRBJ2-7; 7 bases map to TRBD1. With V trimmed by 2 bases and J by 2 bases, 10 bases remained unmatched. CDR1 and CDR2 (germline): SGHRS, YFSETQ. The CDR3 is 16 residues long. Written as DNA, the CDR3 is TGCGCCAGCAGCTTAACAGGGGCGAGATGGGCCTACGAGCAGTACTTC. Residues: CASSLTGARWAYEQYF.

This chain uses TRBV19 with TRBJ2-1; tentative D call: TRBD1 (5 bases). Germline V lookup: CDR1 LNHDA, CDR2 SQIVND (reference sequence). The CDR3 has 15 amino acids. V lost 1 base to trimming and J lost 8 bases, with 15 bases between them. In DNA form, the CDR3 reads TGTGCCAGTAGTATAGCCAGGGCCGCGGCCGATGAGCAGTTCTTC. This encodes CASSIARAAADEQFF.

The chain is built from TRBV6-5 and TRBJ1-2, with TRBD1 matching over 9 bases. This CDR3 has 14 amino acids. Germline V gene sequence: CDR1 MNHEY, CDR2 SVGAGI. Trimming at V came to 6 bases and at J to 4 bases, leaving 6 bases not matched to a gene. The CDR3 sequence: CASRDRGESYGYTF. The CDR3 DNA is TGTGCCAGCAGGGACAGGGGAGAGTCCTATGGCTACACCTTC.

This chain uses TRBV6-5 with TRBJ1-2, with 8 bases fitting TRBD1. This CDR3 spans 13 amino acids. CDR1 is MNHEY and CDR2 is SVGAGI in the germline V gene. Unmatched junction bases numbered 8, after V lost 6 bases and J lost 8 bases. CDR3 sequence: CASSPDRAAGYTF. CDR3 DNA: TGTGCCAGCAGCCCGGACAGGGCGGCCGGCTACACCTTC.

The CDR3 DNA is TGTGCCAGCTCACCCAGGGCAGATACGCAGTATTTT. Encoded protein: CASSPRADTQYF. The V call is TRBV18, the J call TRBJ2-3; D is perhaps TRBD1 (5 bases). V gave up 3 bases and J gave up 4 bases, with 5 bases separating them. Germline CDR1 KGHSH, CDR2 LQKENI. The CDR3 is made up of 12 amino acids.

This chain uses TRBV14 with TRBJ2-1, with a tentative D call TRBD1 (6 bases). Germline V CDR1 and CDR2: SGHDN, FVKESK. Trimming took 2 bases from V and 10 from J, leaving 18 bases between them. The CDR3 sequence is 15 residues long. The CDR3 loop is CASSQPGTSRSEQFF. For the CDR3, the DNA is TGTGCCAGCAGCCAACCCGGGACATCTCGATCGGAGCAGTTCTTC.

The rearrangement links TRBV7-6 to TRBJ2-7; D not certain. There are 18 residues in the CDR3. Trimming shortened V by 2 bases and J by 0 bases, and 20 bases separated the two germline ends. Germline V gives CDR1 SGHVS, CDR2 FNYEAQ. The CDR3 DNA is TGTGCCAGCAGCTTATTCGGCAGTTGGGCAGGCCTCTCCTACGAGCAGTACTTC. This encodes CASSLFGSWAGLSYEQYF.

The genes are TRBV10-3 and TRBJ1-3; a weak D match, TRBD1 (5 bases). CDR3 length: 12 residues. The V end lost 3 bases, the J end lost 9 bases, and 9 bases lay between the germline ends. The germline gives CDR1 ENHRY, CDR2 SYGVKD. CDR3 sequence reads: CAISEVQGTIYF. The CDR3 region has the DNA TGTGCCATCAGTGAAGTTCAGGGCACCATATATTTT.

This chain's CDR3 is CASSPRGETQYF. The CDR3 DNA reads TGTGCCAGCAGTCCACGGGGGGAGACCCAGTACTTC. This chain links TRBV12-3 or TRBV12-4 with TRBJ2-5; tentatively, D is TRBD2 (6 bases). The CDR3 consists of 12 residues. V gave up 5 bases and J gave up 5 bases, with 9 bases separating them.

The chain is built from TRBV27 and TRBJ2-1; 7 bases align to TRBD1. The CDR3 has 15 residues. Germline CDR1 reads MNHEY; CDR2 reads SMNVEV (reference sequence). Unmatched junction bases numbered 13, after V lost 7 bases and J lost 7 bases. The CDR3 loop reads CASTLTGDKINEQFF. The CDR3, as DNA: TGTGCCAGCACACTTACAGGGGATAAGATAAATGAGCAGTTCTTC.

The CDR3 protein is CASSSHSGRGYTF. CDR3 in DNA: TGTGCCAGCAGCTCGCACTCAGGGCGCGGCTACACCTTC. The chain carries TRBV3-1 (or the pseudogene TRBV3-2) and TRBJ1-2; a weak D match, TRBD1 (5 bases). Trimming removed 5 bases at V and 8 bases at J, with 15 bases between. The CDR3 covers 13 residues. Germline CDR1 reads LGHDT; CDR2 reads YNNKEL (reference sequence).

The V gene is TRBV5-1, the J gene TRBJ2-7; 10 nucleotides agree with TRBD2. The V and J ends lost 5 bases and 2 bases, in that order; junction bases with no gene match: 1. This CDR3 contains 13 residues. The germline gives CDR1 SGHRS, CDR2 YFSETQ. As DNA, the CDR3 is TGCGCCAGCAGAGCGGGGGGGGCCTACGAGCAGTACTTC. Encoded protein: CASRAGGAYEQYF.

The chain combines TRBV5-1 with TRBJ2-4; TRBD1 is a possible D gene (6 bases). CDR3 length: 16 residues. Germline V gives CDR1 SGHRS, CDR2 YFSETQ. V was clipped by 0 bases and J by 0 bases, with 10 bases between them. CDR3 protein: CASSLGRGSAKNIQYF. The CDR3 coding sequence is TGCGCCAGCAGCTTGGGCAGGGGATCAGCCAAAAACATTCAGTACTTC. The full variable domain, its missing parts supplied by reference TRBV5-1 and TRBJ2-4, is KAGVTQTPRYLIKTRGQQVTLSCSPISGHRSVSWYQQTPGQGLQFLFEYFSETQRNKGNFPGRFSGRQFSNSRSEMNVSTLELGDSALYLCASSLGRGSAKNIQYFGAGTRLSVL.

The chain is built from TRBV5-4 and TRBJ2-2, with TRBD1 matching 10 bases. The germline CDR1 and CDR2 sequences are SGHNT and YYREEE (reference sequence). Trimming took 4 bases from V and 4 from J; bases not matched to a gene: 7. This CDR3 has 16 residues. CDR3 loop: CASSLRRTGGTGELFF. The CDR3 nucleotides read TGTGCCAGCAGCCTTAGGCGGACAGGGGGCACCGGGGAGCTGTTTTTT. The full variable domain, completed using reference TRBV5-4 and TRBJ2-2, is ETGVTQSPTHLIKTRGQQVTLRCSSQSGHNTVSWYQQALGQGPQFIFQYYREEENGRGNFPPRFSGLQFPNYSSELNVNALELDDSALYLCASSLRRTGGTGELFFGEGSRLTVL.

The chain employs TRBV18 and TRBJ1-2; D gene unclear. The length of the CDR3 is 13 residues. The V end lost 5 bases, the J end lost 2 bases, and 9 bases lay between the germline ends. CDR1 KGHSH and CDR2 LQKENI come from the germline V gene. In nucleotides, the CDR3 is TGTGCCAGCTCAACGAGATTCAACTATGGCTACACCTTC. Amino acid sequence: CASSTRFNYGYTF.

This clone showed up just once. The DNA for the CDR3 is TGTGCCAGCAGCTTACAGGGGGCGGCCGGCTACACCTTC. It specifies CASSLQGAAGYTF. The rearrangement links TRBV5-6 to TRBJ1-2; 9 positions agree with TRBD1. Trimming cost V 2 bases and J 8 bases; bases outside gene matches: 4. The CDR3 totals 13 residues. Germline lookup yields CDR1 SGHDT and CDR2 YYEEEE.

This chain joins TRBV30 and TRBJ1-1; unclear D gene. The CDR3 contains 13 residues. Trimming took off 1 base at V and 4 bases at J, with 10 bases between the two ends. Germline CDR1 reads GTSNPN; CDR2 reads SVGIG (reference sequence). The CDR3 region has the DNA TGTGCCTGGAGTGCCCGTGGGCTCACTGAAGCTTTCTTT. It translates to CAWSARGLTEAFF.

V usage is TRBV4-1 and J usage is TRBJ2-3; 10 bases line up with TRBD2. Germline CDR1 reads MGHRA; CDR2 reads YSYEKL. Trimming cost V 4 bases and J 5 bases; bases outside gene matches: 18. The CDR3 totals 19 residues. The CDR3 DNA reads as TGCGCCAGCAGCCGCAAGGAGGCAGCAGCGGGGGGGCTCGGAGATACGCAGTATTTT. Translation gives CASSRKEAAAGGLGDTQYF.

This chain links TRBV7-6 with TRBJ2-3; 10 bases align to TRBD2. J lost 1 base, V lost 3 bases, and 1 base had no gene match. The germline gives CDR1 SGHVS, CDR2 FNYEAQ. This CDR3 spans 15 amino acids. CDR3 in amino acids: CASSFTSGGTDTQYF. CDR3 sequence (DNA): TGTGCCAGCAGCTTTACTAGCGGGGGCACAGATACGCAGTATTTT. Looking up the rest from reference TRBV7-6 and TRBJ2-3 gives the full variable domain: GAGVSQSPRYKVTKRGQDVALRCDPISGHVSLYWYRQALGQGPEFLTYFNYEAQQDKSGLPNDRFSAERPEGSISTLTIQRTEQRDSAMYRCASSFTSGGTDTQYFGPGTRLTVL.